The sequence of this T cell receptor beta chain was determined in a study of blood T cell repertoires in COVID-19. Study-level background: Some COVID-19 samples were acute and others convalescent; all came from the United States, Italy and Spain.

Authors' methods: The assay estimated nucleated cells by amplifying reference gene primers. Produced via immunoSEQ multiplex PCR; TCRdb's table is partial and in-frame only. The DNA was the basis for D and trimming; V, J and clone size are from that table. The sample lists approximately 50,000 clones; about four fifths were seen once. Germline V gene lookup returns CDR1 SGHTS and CDR2 YDEGEE. The CDR3 runs to 12 residues. V was pared by 1 base and J by 8 bases, with 8 bases between. The chain combines TRBV5-8 with TRBJ2-3; perhaps TRBD1 as D (5 bases). The clonotype comes from a woman of 80 years or more with COVID-19, enrolled during active disease. Sequenced input: peripheral blood. The DNA of the CDR3 is TGTGCCAGCAGCTTGCTTAGGGGTACGCAGTATTTT. Translation: CASSLLRGTQYF.